Presented here are 21 T cell receptor beta chains from one specimen sequenced in a study of blood T cells in healthy people across ages. Primers used in a second PCR of roughly 6 to 11 cycles were a sample-barcoded 5' primer and a J-beta primer mix. TCRdb processed the 5' RACE reads anew with MiXCR; each CDR3 protein has one entry. The profile shows more than 500,000 distinct CDR3 sequences, about a quarter of them singletons. These data were likewise used in another study, on T cells of mothers and their children.

Input material: blood. The receptors originated from a boy between 2 and 15 years old in good health.

This chain joins TRBV12-3 or TRBV12-4 and TRBJ1-2; 7 bases fit TRBD1. Trimming at V came to 3 bases and at J to 3 bases, leaving 4 bases not matched to a gene. The CDR3 sequence is 14 residues long. The DNA of the CDR3 is TGTGCCAGCAGTTTTGGGACAGTCTACTATGGCTACACCTTC. As protein: CASSFGTVYYGYTF.

The V gene is TRBV12-3 or TRBV12-4, the J gene TRBJ2-5; no clear D gene. The CDR3 is 14 amino acids. V was shortened by 5 bases and J by 5 bases, with 15 bases between the two germline ends. CDR3 nucleotide sequence: TGTGCCAGCAGTCATAATGATCAGACGGAGACCCAGTACTTC. This translates into CASSHNDQTETQYF.

The chain is built from TRBV5-1 and TRBJ2-1, with D perhaps TRBD1 (6 bases). This CDR3 is 16 amino acids long. Between the trimmed V and J ends, which lost 3 bases and 6 bases, there was a span of 19 bases. CDR1 and CDR2 from the germline V gene are SGHRS and YFSETQ. The CDR3 loop is CASSSPDRLMGNEQFF. The CDR3 DNA is TGCGCCAGCAGCTCCCCCGACAGGCTGATGGGCAATGAGCAGTTCTTC.

This clonotype was picked up a small number of times. The V and J genes are TRBV27 and TRBJ2-5, with a tentative D call TRBD2 (5 bases). V was cut by 6 bases and J by 7 bases, with 15 bases left in between. The germline CDR1 and CDR2 sequences are MNHEY and SMNVEV (reference sequence). The CDR3 consists of 13 residues. The chain's CDR3 is CASRGGPSRTQYF. The CDR3 nucleotides are TGTGCCAGCAGAGGCGGGCCCTCGCGGACCCAGTACTTC.

This clonotype was seen a handful of times. The chain carries TRBV7-9 and TRBJ1-4; no definite D call. The CDR3 is 12 residues long. Trimming left V 3 bases short and J 12 bases short, with 11 bases between. CDR1 is SEHNR and CDR2 is FQNEAQ in the germline V gene (reference sequence). CDR3 sequence reads: CASSFKPDELFF. DNA of the CDR3: TGTGCCAGCAGCTTTAAACCAGATGAACTGTTTTTT.

The table lists this clonotype with a few counts. J is TRBJ2-1 and V is TRBV10-3; maybe TRBD2 (6 bases). Germline lookup yields CDR1 ENHRY and CDR2 SYGVKD. The V gene lost 5 bases and the J gene lost 2 bases, with 13 bases spanning the gap. This CDR3 spans 15 amino acids. This chain's CDR3 is CAISPAGSPYNEQFF. For the CDR3, the DNA is TGTGCCATCAGTCCCGCGGGATCCCCCTACAATGAGCAGTTCTTC.

This clonotype turned up a few times. An end of the junction does not agree with germline; a read error may underlie this. The rearrangement links TRBV15 to TRBJ2-5; weak D call: TRBD2 (5 bases). This CDR3 is 14 amino acids long. Germline V CDR1 and CDR2: LNHNV, YYDKDF (reference sequence). CDR3 in DNA: TGTGCCACCAGAAGAGGTTCAGGAGGAGAGACCCAGTACTTC. Translated, it gives CATRRGSGGETQYF.

This clonotype showed up just a few times. This chain links TRBV12-3 or TRBV12-4 with TRBJ1-2, with 10 nucleotides matching TRBD1. V lost 3 bases to trimming and J lost 6 bases; unmatched junction nucleotides: 4. The CDR3 is 14 amino acids. This CDR3 is CASSFGQGGNGYTF. CDR3 DNA sequence: TGTGCCAGCAGTTTCGGACAGGGGGGAAATGGCTACACCTTC.

Comment on this clonotype: Sequence at one end of the junction differs from germline and may be a read error. The chain is built from TRBV12-3 or TRBV12-4 and TRBJ1-2; D is perhaps TRBD1 (6 bases). The CDR3 extends over 13 amino acids. CDR3: CASSKTRGSKENF. The CDR3 DNA reads TGTGCCAGCAGTAAGACCAGGGGAAGCAAAGAAAACTTC.

The chain employs TRBV5-6 and TRBJ1-4; D is possibly TRBD1 (5 bases). CDR3 length equals 13 residues. V shed 1 base and J shed 5 bases, with 6 bases lying between them. The V gene's germline CDR1 is SGHDT and CDR2 YYEEEE. The CDR3 DNA sequence: TGTGCCAGCAGCTTGAAGGGGAATGAAAAACTGTTTTTT. Protein product: CASSLKGNEKLFF.

The chain has TRBV11-2 and TRBJ2-3, with 11 bases matching TRBD2. Losses at the gene ends were 2 bases for V and 1 base for J; bases not matched to a gene: 14. Germline values: CDR1 SGHAT, CDR2 FQNNGV. The CDR3 spans 20 residues. In DNA, the CDR3 is TGTGCCAGCAGCTTAAGGGGGGTAGCGGGAGGGAAGGATGGCACAGATACGCAGTATTTT. It yields the protein CASSLRGVAGGKDGTDTQYF.

The sample holds many counts of this clonotype. The rearrangement links TRBV7-2 to TRBJ2-7; D possibly corresponds to TRBD1 (5 bases). The germline V gene encodes CDR1 SGHTA and CDR2 FQGNSA. Trimming removed 5 bases from V and 6 bases from J, with 8 bases in between. The CDR3 has 11 amino acids. CDR3 in DNA: TGTGCCAGCAGCCTGGGGCGCGAGCAGTACTTC. Its translation: CASSLGREQYF.

This clonotype was counted a few times. The chain uses TRBV10-3 and TRBJ2-7, with D perhaps matching TRBD2 (5 bases). V was pared by 6 bases and J by 6 bases, with 15 bases between. Germline-derived CDR1 and CDR2 are ENHRY and SYGVKD. CDR3 length: 13 amino acids. The chain's CDR3 is CAIRGLDAGEQYF. DNA of the CDR3: TGTGCCATCAGAGGACTGGATGCAGGCGAGCAGTACTTC.

This chain connects TRBV5-1 to TRBJ1-2; D is unclear. V dropped 0 bases and J dropped 6 bases, with 12 bases sitting between them. CDR1 and CDR2 (germline): SGHRS, YFSETQ. This CDR3 region has 14 residues. This CDR3 reads CASSLEAGDHGYTF. The CDR3 DNA reads as TGCGCCAGCAGCTTGGAGGCGGGAGACCATGGCTACACCTTC.

This clonotype turned up a few times. The V call is TRBV6-7, the J call TRBJ2-5; D is perhaps TRBD1 (6 bases). TRBV6-7 is designated an ORF whose function remains uncertain. V was clipped by 5 bases and J by 0 bases, with 19 bases between them. This CDR3 contains 17 residues. CDR3 sequence reads: CASSNRTEPQDQETQYF. DNA of the CDR3: TGTGCCAGCAGTAACCGGACAGAACCCCAGGACCAAGAGACCCAGTACTTC.

This rearrangement joins TRBV30 to TRBJ1-1; 7 positions agree with TRBD1. The V gene's germline CDR1 is GTSNPN and CDR2 SVGIG (reference sequence). The CDR3 sequence is 14 residues long. Trimming cost V 3 bases and J 1 base; bases outside gene matches: 5. CDR3 DNA sequence: TGTGCCTGGAGGACCTCAGGGGGGAACACTGAAGCTTTCTTT. It yields the protein CAWRTSGGNTEAFF.

The genes are TRBV20-1 and TRBJ1-2; perhaps TRBD1 as D (6 bases). CDR1 is DFQATT and CDR2 is SNEGSKA in the germline V gene (reference sequence). The CDR3 covers 12 residues. V was shortened by 3 bases and J by 7 bases, with 12 bases between the two germline ends. CDR3 DNA: TGCAGTGCTAGTGCGGGGGCGCGTGGCTACACCTTC. Amino acid sequence: CSASAGARGYTF.

The rearrangement links TRBV7-9 to TRBJ2-1; D remains ambiguous. V was trimmed by 2 bases and J by 5 bases, leaving 10 bases between them. The CDR3 has 14 amino acids. Germline lookup yields CDR1 SEHNR and CDR2 FQNEAQ (reference sequence). The CDR3, as DNA: TGTGCCAGCAGCTTAAAGCAGAGTAACAATGAGCAGTTCTTC. Translation: CASSLKQSNNEQFF.

This clonotype occurred a few times. V is TRBV7-2 and J is TRBJ2-4, with TRBD2 matching over 8 bases. Per the germline V gene, CDR1 is SGHTA and CDR2 is FQGNSA. J lost 1 base, V lost 2 bases, and 7 bases had no gene match. The CDR3 length is 17 residues. CDR3 protein: CASSLMQAGAAKNIQYF. The CDR3 DNA follows: TGTGCCAGCAGCTTAATGCAAGCGGGGGCGGCCAAAAACATTCAGTACTTC.

The chain uses TRBV29-1 and TRBJ2-1; 15 bases agree with TRBD2. This CDR3 region has 13 residues. Germline V gene sequence: CDR1 SQVTM, CDR2 ANQGSEA. V was pared by 7 bases and J by 12 bases, with 7 bases of the junction left unmatched. The CDR3 coding sequence is TGCAGCGCCGGGACTAGCGGGGGGTTGGGGCAGTTCTTC. Translation gives CSAGTSGGLGQFF.

The count of this clonotype is one. Germline and junction disagree at one end, which may indicate a read error. The rearrangement uses TRBV7-8 and TRBJ2-5; 8 bases map to TRBD2. There are 13 residues in the CDR3. Germline V CDR1 and CDR2: SGHVS, FQNEAQ. In nucleotides, the CDR3 is TGTGCCAGCGGTCCGGGGGGGTTAGAGACCGAGTACTTC. Protein product: CASGPGGLETEYF.